The present TCR beta chain was sequenced within a study of blood T cell repertoires in COVID-19. Sequencing used immunoSEQ multiplex PCR; TCRdb keeps in-frame clones, though not all of them. Here the sample spans 150,000 to 250,000 clones, roughly 77% being singletons. Germline assignment: CDR1 MNHNY and CDR2 SVGAGI (reference sequence). The CDR3 has 17 amino acids. Germline trimming cut 6 bases from V and 7 bases from J; bases unmatched to any gene: 14. The sequenced material came from peripheral blood. The receptor's source is a woman aged 40 to 50 with COVID-19, enrolled during active disease. This chain joins TRBV6-6 and TRBJ2-1; 11 bases are a match to TRBD2. CDR3 sequence (DNA): TGTGCCAGCAGCCGAGCCTCTAGCGGGGGGAGTAAGAATGAGCAGTTCTTC. Protein sequence: CASSRASSGGSKNEQFF.